These 24 T cell receptor beta chains were all obtained from the same sample, sequenced in a study of shared T cell receptors in the human thymus. TCRdb's copy holds only in-frame clones and misses some; the assay was immunoSEQ multiplex PCR. The sample has about 660,000 clones, roughly 90% seen once. Separately, the same data were catalogued under a study of human thymus T cells.

Material for sequencing was thymocytes. Receptors originate from a boy under two years old with a congenital heart defect.

This sequence joins TRBV27 and TRBJ2-2; D is perhaps TRBD2 (5 bases). The CDR3 consists of 12 residues. Germline-derived CDR1 and CDR2 are MNHEY and SMNVEV (reference sequence). Trimming removed 7 bases from V and 6 bases from J, with 9 bases in between. The CDR3 coding sequence is TGTGCCAGCACTCCCGGGGCCGGGGAGCTGTTTTTT. Its protein product is CASTPGAGELFF.

CDR3 amino acids: CASSLEQGTEAFF. For the CDR3, the DNA is TGTGCCAGCAGTCTCGAACAGGGTACTGAAGCTTTCTTT. The chain couples TRBV14 to TRBJ1-1; D is possibly TRBD1 (6 bases). The CDR3 contains 13 residues. V was trimmed by 6 bases and J by 5 bases, leaving 13 bases between them. Germline assignment: CDR1 SGHDN and CDR2 FVKESK.

The J gene is TRBJ2-7, the V gene TRBV15; TRBD2 matches 12 bases. The trim removed 3 bases at V and 7 bases at J, leaving 10 bases unmatched. The CDR3 sequence is 16 residues long. Germline-derived CDR1 and CDR2 are LNHNV and YYDKDF (reference sequence). The CDR3 reads CATSRPVTSGRCEQYF. For the CDR3, the DNA is TGTGCCACCAGCAGGCCAGTGACTAGCGGGAGATGTGAGCAGTACTTC.

V gene TRBV7-9 combines with J gene TRBJ2-3, with D hard to call. Trimming stripped 5 bases from V and 6 bases from J, with 9 bases between. The CDR3 is made up of 12 amino acids. From germline, CDR1 is SEHNR and CDR2 FQNEAQ (reference sequence). CDR3 loop: CASSPRVDTQYF. CDR3 DNA: TGTGCCAGCAGCCCCCGAGTTGATACGCAGTATTTT.

This rearrangement joins TRBV28 to TRBJ2-2, with TRBD2 matching 7 bases. Unmatched junction bases numbered 6, after V lost 3 bases and J lost 5 bases. CDR1 MDHEN and CDR2 SYDVKM come from the germline V gene. The CDR3 loop spans 15 amino acids. CDR3 protein: CASSLRAGGTGELFF. The CDR3 coding sequence is TGTGCCAGCAGTTTGAGGGCCGGGGGGACCGGGGAGCTGTTTTTT.

With regard to this clone: The junction shows a germline mismatch at one end, possibly a read error. The chain uses TRBV7-7 and TRBJ2-2, with 7 bases matching TRBD2. The germline CDR1 and CDR2 sequences are SSHAT and FNYEAQ (reference sequence). The CDR3 loop spans 18 amino acids. This chain's CDR3 is CASSLAPLGGPNTGELFF. In DNA, the CDR3 is TGTGCTAGCAGCTTAGCACCCCTGGGAGGGCCGAACACCGGGGAGCTGTTTTTT. Using reference TRBV7-7 and TRBJ2-2 for the parts outside the CDR3, the full variable domain is GAGVSQSPRYKVTKRGQDVTLRCDPISSHATLYWYQQALGQGPEFLTYFNYEAQPDKSGLPSDRFSAERPEGSISTLTIQRTEQRDSAMYRCASSLAPLGGPNTGELFFGEGSRLTVL.

CDR3: CAWSPGQPYNEQFF. CDR3 DNA sequence: TGTGCCTGGAGTCCAGGACAGCCTTACAATGAGCAGTTCTTC. The rearrangement uses TRBV30 and TRBJ2-1, with D perhaps TRBD1 (6 bases). V shed 2 bases and J shed 4 bases, with 12 bases lying between them. The CDR3 loop spans 14 amino acids. Per germline, CDR1 GTSNPN and CDR2 SVGIG (reference sequence). The full variable domain, its missing parts supplied by reference TRBV30 and TRBJ2-1, is SQTIHQWPATLVQPVGSPLSLECTVEGTSNPNLYWYRQAAGRGLQLLFYSVGIGQISSEVPQNLSASRPQDRQFILSSKKLLLSDSGFYLCAWSPGQPYNEQFFGPGTRLTVL.

This chain links TRBV28 with TRBJ2-5; weak D call: TRBD2 (6 bases). The germline gives CDR1 MDHEN, CDR2 SYDVKM. V lost 3 bases and J lost 6, with 8 bases in between. The CDR3 totals 12 residues. The chain's CDR3 is CASSLGGQTQYF. DNA for the CDR3: TGTGCCAGCAGTTTGGGGGGACAGACCCAGTACTTC.

The V and J genes are TRBV30 and TRBJ2-1, with 10 bases fitting TRBD2. CDR1 is GTSNPN, CDR2 SVGIG, per germline (reference sequence). V gave up 2 bases and J gave up 8 bases; unmatched junction bases: 15. The CDR3 covers 17 residues. The CDR3 spells CAWSPYPPGTSVDEQFF. CDR3 nucleotides: TGTGCCTGGAGTCCTTATCCACCCGGGACTAGCGTCGATGAGCAGTTCTTC.

V usage is TRBV9 and J usage is TRBJ1-1; 8 bases line up with TRBD1. The CDR3 length is 15 residues. J lost 3 bases, V lost 3 bases, and 7 bases had no gene match. Germline values: CDR1 SGDLS, CDR2 YYNGEE. The CDR3 DNA follows: TGTGCCAGCAGCGCAAACAGGGGGGGGTACACTGAAGCTTTCTTT. This encodes CASSANRGGYTEAFF.

V usage is TRBV30 and J usage is TRBJ2-7, with TRBD1 identical over 9 bases. The CDR3 spans 14 residues. V dropped 2 bases and J dropped 3; count of bases not matched to a gene: 5. Germline V lookup: CDR1 GTSNPN, CDR2 SVGIG (reference sequence). This CDR3 reads CAWSRDRDIYEQYF. For the CDR3, the DNA is TGTGCCTGGAGTAGGGACAGGGACATCTACGAGCAGTACTTC.

This clone appeared once. The chain carries TRBV19 and TRBJ2-1, with 11 bases lining up with TRBD2. V shed 9 bases, J shed 7 bases, and the junction held 14 bases outside the gene matches. Per germline, CDR1 LNHDA and CDR2 SQIVND (reference sequence). The CDR3 is made up of 16 amino acids. The CDR3, as DNA: TGTGCCAGCAATTGGGAGGCTAGCGGGAGGAGAAATGAGCAGTTCTTC. Its translation: CASNWEASGRRNEQFF.

The V gene is TRBV6-1, the J gene TRBJ1-5, with a tentative D call TRBD1 (5 bases). Germline V gene data show CDR1 as MNHNS and CDR2 as SASEGT. The V gene lost 3 bases and the J gene lost 2 bases, with 23 bases spanning the gap. The CDR3 consists of 19 residues. The CDR3 sequence is CASSDLSTVPLLGNQPQHF. CDR3 DNA: TGTGCCAGCAGTGACCTCTCGACAGTGCCCTTATTGGGCAATCAGCCCCAGCATTTT.

The chain couples TRBV27 to TRBJ2-7, with TRBD1 as a possible D gene (5 bases). The CDR3 runs to 15 residues. V lost 7 bases, J lost 0 bases, and 16 bases lay in between. Germline V CDR1 and CDR2: MNHEY, SMNVEV (reference sequence). This CDR3 is CASTPKGRDSYEQYF. The CDR3 DNA reads as TGTGCCAGCACCCCCAAGGGCAGGGACTCCTACGAGCAGTACTTC.

This chain connects TRBV6-1 to TRBJ1-5, with 8 bases fitting TRBD1. After removal of 4 bases from V and 6 bases from J, the junction contained 14 bases not matched to a gene. Germline loops: CDR1 MNHNS, CDR2 SASEGT. The CDR3 spans 17 residues. The chain's CDR3 is CASSARDRKAMGQPQHF. The DNA of the CDR3 is TGTGCCAGCAGTGCCCGGGACAGGAAGGCAATGGGTCAGCCCCAGCATTTT.

As for this clone: The junction does not match germline at one end; this may be a read error. The rearrangement uses TRBV14 and TRBJ1-2; D gene unclear. CDR3 length: 17 residues. The V gene's germline CDR1 is SGHDN and CDR2 FVKESK. The CDR3 protein is CASSQGFVAGGSYGYTF. The CDR3 DNA sequence: TGTGCCAGCAGTCAAGGGTTTGTAGCGGGAGGGTCCTATGGCTACACCTTC.

This clone was counted between two and nine times. This sequence joins TRBV18 and TRBJ2-7, with a possible D match to TRBD1 (6 bases). CDR3 length: 14 residues. V was cut by 3 bases and J by 3 bases, with 12 bases left in between. CDR1 KGHSH and CDR2 LQKENI come from the germline V gene. CDR3 region: CASSPGHGNYEQYF. The CDR3 nucleotides read TGTGCCAGCTCACCGGGACACGGAAACTACGAGCAGTACTTC.

The CDR3 DNA sequence: TGTGCCTGGAGTGGAACTAGCGGGGTGAACACCGGGGAGCTGTTTTTT. Encoded protein: CAWSGTSGVNTGELFF. The V call is TRBV30, the J call TRBJ2-2, with TRBD2 identical over 10 bases. This CDR3 is 16 amino acids long. The J segment lost 1 base and the V segment lost 1 base, leaving 3 bases of the junction unmatched. The germline V gene encodes CDR1 GTSNPN and CDR2 SVGIG (reference sequence).

The V call is TRBV2, the J call TRBJ1-5; perhaps TRBD1 as D (6 bases). Germline V CDR1 and CDR2: SNHLY, FYNNEI. Trimming took 4 bases from V and 9 from J, leaving 10 bases between them. The CDR3 totals 12 residues. The CDR3 DNA follows: TGTGCCAGCAGTGGGGACAAAACGCCCCAGCATTTT. It is translated as CASSGDKTPQHF.

This chain uses TRBV6-1 with TRBJ1-4, with TRBD1 matching 8 bases. CDR3 size: 15 residues. Germline V gene data show CDR1 as MNHNS and CDR2 as SASEGT. The junction had 4 bases not matched to a gene; V was cut back by 2 bases and J by 5 bases. CDR3 bases: TGTGCCAGCAGTGAAAGGACAGGGCGGAATGAAAAACTGTTTTTT. Its translation is CASSERTGRNEKLFF.

The chain links TRBV5-5 to TRBJ2-3, with 9 bases aligning to TRBD2. Germline lookup yields CDR1 SGHKS and CDR2 YYEKEE (reference sequence). Trimming took 3 bases from V and 1 from J; bases not matched to a gene: 12. The CDR3 runs to 18 residues. The CDR3 is CASSCLTRGRARTDTQYF. The CDR3 DNA sequence: TGTGCCAGCAGCTGTTTGACCCGCGGGAGGGCCCGCACAGATACGCAGTATTTT. Based on the CDR3 plus reference TRBV5-5 and TRBJ2-3, the full variable domain is DAGVTQSPTHLIKTRGQQVTLRCSPISGHKSVSWYQQVLGQGPQFIFQYYEKEERGRGNFPDRFSARQFPNYSSELNVNALLLGDSALYLCASSCLTRGRARTDTQYFGPGTRLTVL.

V usage is TRBV19 and J usage is TRBJ2-3, with 9 positions matching TRBD1. The CDR3 sequence is 16 residues long. In germline, CDR1 is LNHDA, CDR2 SQIVND (reference sequence). V was pared by 3 bases and J by 1 base, with 5 bases of the junction left unmatched. The CDR3 region has the DNA TGTGCCAGTAGTATTCACAGGGGGCAGGGCACAGATACGCAGTATTTT. It yields the protein CASSIHRGQGTDTQYF.

This chain uses TRBV6-4 with TRBJ2-7, with a weak D call TRBD1 (6 bases). Germline lookup yields CDR1 MRHNA and CDR2 SNTAGT. Trimming took off 0 bases at V and 6 bases at J, with 15 bases between the two ends. This CDR3 is built from 15 residues. This CDR3 is CASSDSDRSGGEQYF. CDR3 nucleotides: TGTGCCAGCAGTGACTCCGACAGGTCGGGTGGCGAGCAGTACTTC.

There are a few counts of this clone. This chain links TRBV14 with TRBJ2-4; 11 bases are a match to TRBD2. CDR1 SGHDN and CDR2 FVKESK come from the germline V gene. The J segment lost 10 bases and the V segment lost 6 bases, leaving 11 bases of the junction unmatched. The CDR3 runs to 15 residues. The CDR3 DNA follows: TGTGCCAGCAGTCGAAGCGGGACTAGCGGAATTATTCAGTACTTC. Its translation: CASSRSGTSGIIQYF.